The 15 T cell receptor beta chains given below trace back to one sample, sequenced in a study of OX40 agonist ivuxolimab in advanced cancers. TCRdb's table, derived via immunoSEQ multiplex PCR, lists solely in-frame clones and lacks some. The top ten hold less than 55% of the sample, which has 38,000 or so clones, 89% seen once. Sequenced here: CD4+ or CD8+ T cells sorted from blood, sampled in a trial of the OX40 agonist ivuxolimab. These receptors all come from an adult with an advanced solid tumor such as melanoma, head and neck, liver or kidney cancer.

The chain has TRBV27 and TRBJ2-5, with D tentatively TRBD2 (5 bases). This CDR3 comprises 13 residues. CDR1 MNHEY and CDR2 SMNVEV come from the germline V gene (reference sequence). Trimming pared 3 bases from V and 2 bases from J, leaving 7 bases between. This CDR3 reads CASSFAGQETQYF. CDR3 DNA sequence: TGTGCCAGCAGTTTTGCGGGTCAAGAGACCCAGTACTTC.

J is TRBJ2-3 and V is TRBV4-3, with 8 nucleotides matching TRBD1. V was clipped by 3 bases and J by 0 bases; unmatched bases: 2. The CDR3 runs 15 residues. Germline-derived CDR1 and CDR2 are LGHNA and YSLEER. The CDR3 sequence is CASSQDRASTDTQYF. Written as DNA, the CDR3 is TGCGCCAGCAGCCAGGACAGGGCTAGCACAGATACGCAGTATTTT.

The J gene is TRBJ1-1, the V gene TRBV11-2; D may be TRBD1 (6 bases). Germline CDR1 is SGHAT and CDR2 is FQNNGV. V was pared by 1 base and J by 1 base, with 13 bases between. The CDR3 spans 16 residues. The CDR3 nucleotides read TGTGCCAGCAGCTTAGGAACCGGGACACCGAACACTGAAGCTTTCTTT. This gives the protein CASSLGTGTPNTEAFF. The full variable domain, in which reference TRBV11-2 and TRBJ1-1 provide the parts outside the CDR3, is EAGVAQSPRYKIIEKRQSVAFWCNPISGHATLYWYQQILGQGPKLLIQFQNNGVVDDSQLPKDRFSAERLKGVDSTLKIQPAKLEDSAVYLCASSLGTGTPNTEAFFGQGTRLTVV.

The chain is built from TRBV27 and TRBJ2-1; TRBD1 aligns across 9 bases. Trimming took 6 bases from V and 5 from J; bases not matched to a gene: 8. Germline lookup yields CDR1 MNHEY and CDR2 SMNVEV (reference sequence). The CDR3 totals 15 residues. The CDR3, as DNA: TGTGCCAGCAGCCCGGGACAGGGTTTCGACAATGAGCAGTTCTTC. It translates to CASSPGQGFDNEQFF.

The chain employs TRBV27 and TRBJ2-5; D gene unclear. The end of the DNA fits TRBJ2-7 better, so the J call may be wrong. CDR3 length: 13 residues. Looked up from germline, CDR1 is MNHEY and CDR2 is SMNVEV (reference sequence). The CDR3 nucleotides read TGTGCCAGCAGAATGCAGACTGGCTACGAGCAGTACTTC. Amino acids: CASRMQTGYEQYF.

CDR3 nucleotide sequence: TGTGCCAGCAGCCCGACAGGGATCCACGAGCAGTACTTC. It codes for CASSPTGIHEQYF. This chain uses TRBV28 with TRBJ2-7; 7 nucleotides line up with TRBD1. Trimming took 6 bases from V and 5 from J; bases not matched to a gene: 7. CDR1 and CDR2 (germline): MDHEN, SYDVKM. The CDR3 is 13 residues long. The whole variable domain, filled in from reference TRBV28 and TRBJ2-7, reads DVKVTQSSRYLVKRTGEKVFLECVQDMDHENMFWYRQDPGLGLRLIYFSYDVKMKEKGDIPEGYSVSREKKERFSLILESASTNQTSMYLCASSPTGIHEQYFGPGTRLTVT.

J is TRBJ2-7 and V is TRBV7-9; TRBD2 matches at 10 bases. V shed 5 bases and J 6 bases; nucleotides not matched to a gene: 10. The CDR3 runs 15 residues. Per germline, CDR1 SEHNR and CDR2 FQNEAQ (reference sequence). Here the CDR3 reads CASSGSGLATSEQYF. In DNA form, the CDR3 reads TGTGCCAGCAGCGGCTCGGGACTAGCGACGAGCGAGCAGTACTTC.

CDR3 sequence reads: CASSLVGGSNYGYTF. CDR3 nucleotide sequence: TGTGCCAGCAGCTTAGTGGGGGGATCTAACTATGGCTACACCTTC. The chain employs TRBV7-8 and TRBJ1-2, with D perhaps matching TRBD1 (5 bases). CDR3 length equals 15 residues. Germline lookup yields CDR1 SGHVS and CDR2 FQNEAQ. V shed 1 base and J shed 0 bases, with 9 bases lying between them.

This clone came up a few times. The V call is TRBV18, the J call TRBJ1-2, with no clear D. The CDR3 contains 13 residues. Germline V gene data show CDR1 as KGHSH and CDR2 as LQKENI. V was shortened by 2 bases and J by 2 bases, with 6 bases between the two germline ends. CDR3 coding DNA: TGTGCCAGCTCACCAGAGGTAAACTATGGCTACACCTTC. Translated, it gives CASSPEVNYGYTF. Supplemented by reference TRBV18 and TRBJ1-2, the full variable domain reads NAGVMQNPRHLVRRRGQEARLRCSPMKGHSHVYWYRQLPEEGLKFMVYLQKENIIDESGMPKERFSAEFPKEGPSILRIQQVVRGDSAAYFCASSPEVNYGYTFGSGTRLTVV.

The rearrangement joins TRBV27 to TRBJ1-4, with a possible D match to TRBD1 (5 bases). There are 15 residues in the CDR3. V lost 6 bases and J lost 6, with 17 bases in between. Germline V gives CDR1 MNHEY, CDR2 SMNVEV (reference sequence). CDR3 DNA sequence: TGTGCCAGCAGCCCCGGGGCCGAAGAGGATGAAAAACTGTTTTTT. Its protein is CASSPGAEEDEKLFF.

This clone is labeled medium-sized. The chain recombines TRBV2 with TRBJ1-2, with TRBD1 as a possible D gene (6 bases). The V end lost 6 bases, the J end lost 2 bases, and 10 bases lay between the germline ends. CDR3 length: 13 residues. Looked up from germline, CDR1 is SNHLY and CDR2 is FYNNEI. The CDR3 DNA is TGTGCCAGCAGGCTGGGGGCGAACTATGGCTACACCTTC. Protein product: CASRLGANYGYTF.

V usage is TRBV11-2 and J usage is TRBJ1-1, with 10 bases aligning to TRBD1. The V segment lost 5 bases and the J segment 0 bases; nucleotides outside the gene matches: 6. CDR1 SGHAT and CDR2 FQNNGV come from the germline V gene. This CDR3 contains 16 residues. DNA for the CDR3: TGTGCCAGCAGCCCTCCGGGACAGGGGATGAACACTGAAGCTTTCTTT. It translates to CASSPPGQGMNTEAFF.

The V call is TRBV5-6, the J call TRBJ2-7, with D possibly called TRBD1 or TRBD2 (5 bases each). The CDR3 spans 14 residues. The germline V and J ends were trimmed by 2 bases and 0 bases, with 9 bases remaining between them. Germline V gene lookup returns CDR1 SGHDT and CDR2 YYEEEE. The CDR3 coding sequence is TGTGCCAGCAGCTTAGGGGAGAGCTCCTACGAGCAGTACTTC. This sequence encodes CASSLGESSYEQYF. Full variable domain (remainder filled in from reference TRBV5-6 and TRBJ2-7): DAGVTQSPTHLIKTRGQQVTLRCSPKSGHDTVSWYQQALGQGPQFIFQYYEEEERQRGNFPDRFSGHQFPNYSSELNVNALLLGDSALYLCASSLGESSYEQYFGPGTRLTVT.

This clone showed up just a few times. The chain carries TRBV10-2 and TRBJ1-2; perhaps TRBD1 as D (5 bases). Germline CDR1 and CDR2: WSHSY and SAAADI. Trimming removed 1 base from V and 4 bases from J, with 7 bases in between. The CDR3 contains 13 residues. The CDR3, as DNA: TGCGCCAGCAGTGAGTTTGACAGCTATGGCTACACCTTC. The encoded protein is CASSEFDSYGYTF.

The rearrangement uses TRBV6-5 and TRBJ1-5; D remains ambiguous. V was clipped by 1 base and J by 4 bases, with 8 bases between them. This CDR3 is 14 amino acids long. The germline gives CDR1 MNHEY, CDR2 SVGAGI. This CDR3 is CASSYLGLNQPQHF. Here the CDR3 DNA reads TGTGCCAGCAGTTACTTGGGTCTTAATCAGCCCCAGCATTTT.